One and the same sample provided the 22 T cell receptor beta chains below, sequenced in a study of blood T cell repertoires in COVID-19. Data came from immunoSEQ multiplex PCR; TCRdb stores just in-frame clones and leaves some out. The table includes about 180,000 clones, more than 85% detected once. The sample taken for sequencing was PBMCs or T cells enriched from blood (not recorded which). These receptors were collected from a woman aged 45-60 years who had recovered from COVID-19.

The CDR3 coding sequence is TGCGCCAGCAGGTGGGCCCGGGAGGATGGCTACACCTTC. This encodes CASRWAREDGYTF. J is TRBJ1-2 and V is TRBV10-2; no definite D call. Germline assignment: CDR1 WSHSY and CDR2 SAAADI. Trimming removed 6 bases from V and 6 bases from J, with 14 bases in between. The CDR3 consists of 13 residues.

This clone occurred a few times. V is TRBV7-2 and J is TRBJ1-5; unclear D gene. CDR1 is SGHTA and CDR2 is FQGNSA in the germline V gene. CDR3 length: 14 amino acids. V lost 3 bases and J lost 4, with 10 bases in between. CDR3 sequence: CASSFQSRNQPQHF. DNA for the CDR3: TGTGCCAGCAGCTTTCAGTCGCGGAATCAGCCCCAGCATTTT.

This clone has ten or more counts. The chain uses TRBV6-1 and TRBJ2-5, with 9 positions matching TRBD1. This CDR3 has 16 amino acids. Trimming cost V 1 base and J 5 bases; bases outside gene matches: 8. The V gene's germline CDR1 is MNHNS and CDR2 SASEGT. CDR3 protein: CASSEVGTGLSETQYF. The DNA for the CDR3 is TGTGCCAGCAGTGAAGTCGGGACAGGGCTAAGTGAGACCCAGTACTTC.

The chain combines TRBV3-1 (or the pseudogene TRBV3-2) with TRBJ1-3; 10 nucleotides line up with TRBD1. The V and J ends lost 3 bases and 7 bases, in that order; junction bases with no gene match: 9. The CDR3 has 16 residues. Germline CDR1 and CDR2: LGHDT and YNNKEL (reference sequence). The CDR3 sequence is CASSHLQTGGANTIYF. CDR3 in DNA: TGTGCCAGCAGCCACCTACAGACAGGGGGCGCGAACACCATATATTTT.

V is TRBV7-9 and J is TRBJ2-2; 13 bases are shared with TRBD2. The CDR3 consists of 17 residues. The trim removed 5 bases at V and 6 bases at J, leaving 9 bases unmatched. Germline lookup yields CDR1 SEHNR and CDR2 FQNEAQ (reference sequence). CDR3 sequence reads: CASSVTSGRAVPGELFF. The CDR3 DNA sequence: TGTGCCAGCAGCGTAACTAGCGGGAGGGCCGTCCCCGGGGAGCTGTTTTTT.

This clone was recorded a few times. This sequence joins TRBV18 and TRBJ2-7; a possible D gene is TRBD1 (5 bases). V was shortened by 2 bases and J by 3 bases, with 14 bases between the two germline ends. CDR3 size: 15 residues. CDR1 is KGHSH, CDR2 LQKENI, per germline. CDR3 amino acids: CASSPDAGFVYEQYF. As DNA, the CDR3 is TGTGCCAGCTCACCAGACGCAGGGTTCGTCTACGAGCAGTACTTC.

The genes are TRBV27 and TRBJ2-5; no reliable D call. The CDR3 is 13 residues long. The V gene lost 3 bases and the J gene lost 5 bases, with 10 bases spanning the gap. In germline, CDR1 is MNHEY, CDR2 SMNVEV (reference sequence). CDR3 residues: CASSLEPRETQYF. DNA of the CDR3: TGTGCCAGCAGTTTGGAGCCCCGCGAGACCCAGTACTTC.

This clone showed up just once. The chain recombines TRBV18 with TRBJ1-2, with D possibly matching TRBD1 (5 bases). In germline, CDR1 is KGHSH, CDR2 LQKENI. The CDR3 contains 17 residues. V was cut by 3 bases and J by 4 bases, with 21 bases left in between. The CDR3 sequence: CASSPAASGLQVYGYTF. The CDR3 DNA reads TGTGCCAGCTCACCTGCTGCCTCAGGGCTTCAGGTCTATGGCTACACCTTC.

This clone was seen a single time. The rearrangement uses TRBV19 and TRBJ1-1; TRBD1 might be the D (5 bases). V was trimmed by 6 bases and J by 2 bases, leaving 10 bases between them. The CDR3 sequence is 13 residues long. Germline V gene sequence: CDR1 LNHDA, CDR2 SQIVND (reference sequence). The CDR3 bases are TGTGCCAGTAGCGACCAGGGTAACACTGAAGCTTTCTTT. It specifies CASSDQGNTEAFF. Drawing the rest from reference TRBV19 and TRBJ1-1, the complete variable domain is DGGITQSPKYLFRKEGQNVTLSCEQNLNHDAMYWYRQDPGQGLRLIYYSQIVNDFQKGDIAEGYSVSREKKESFPLTVTSAQKNPTAFYLCASSDQGNTEAFFGQGTRLTVV.

V usage is TRBV18 and J usage is TRBJ1-2; D ambiguous. Germline V CDR1 and CDR2: KGHSH, LQKENI. CDR3 length: 13 amino acids. Between the trimmed V and J ends, which lost 2 bases and 6 bases, there was a span of 10 bases. This CDR3 is CASSPGRLDGYTF. The CDR3 DNA sequence: TGTGCCAGCTCACCAGGGCGACTAGATGGCTACACCTTC.

J is TRBJ1-1 and V is TRBV14; no clear D. CDR1 SGHDN and CDR2 FVKESK come from the germline V gene. This CDR3 has 12 residues. V lost 0 bases, J lost 8 bases, and 7 bases lay in between. The CDR3 DNA is TGTGCCAGCAGCCAAGATCTCGGGGAAGCTTTCTTT. It codes for CASSQDLGEAFF. Full variable domain (remainder filled in from reference TRBV14 and TRBJ1-1): EAGVTQFPSHSVIEKGQTVTLRCDPISGHDNLYWYRRVMGKEIKFLLHFVKESKQDESGMPNNRFLAERTGGTYSTLKVQPAELEDSGVYFCASSQDLGEAFFGQGTRLTVV.

The chain has TRBV30 and TRBJ1-6; D not resolved. CDR1 and CDR2 (germline): GTSNPN, SVGIG (reference sequence). This CDR3 comprises 14 residues. DNA for the CDR3: TGTGCTGGAGGCTGGGGCTCCTATAATTCACCCCTCCACTTT. Translation gives CAGGWGSYNSPLHF. Based on the CDR3 plus reference TRBV30 and TRBJ1-6, the full variable domain is SQTIHQWPATLVQPVGSPLSLECTVEGTSNPNLYWYRQAAGRGLQLLFYSVGIGQISSEVPQNLSASRPQDRQFILSSKKLLLSDSGFYLCAGGWGSYNSPLHFGNGTRLTVT.

V usage is TRBV4-1 and J usage is TRBJ1-5; 8 bases align to TRBD1. The CDR3 is 15 amino acids. CDR1 and CDR2 from the germline V gene are MGHRA and YSYEKL. V gave up 6 bases and J gave up 9 bases; unmatched junction bases: 13. CDR3 amino acids: CASSPKQGEKRPQHF. CDR3 DNA: TGCGCCAGCAGTCCCAAACAGGGGGAGAAGCGGCCCCAGCATTTT.

This clone was seen a single time. The V gene is TRBV15, the J gene TRBJ2-1; TRBD1 matches at 7 bases. Germline-derived CDR1 and CDR2 are LNHNV and YYDKDF (reference sequence). V lost 3 bases to trimming and J lost 4 bases; unmatched junction nucleotides: 9. The CDR3 extends over 16 amino acids. The CDR3 nucleotides are TGTGCCACCAGCAGCCCCCAAGGGGGCCTATACAATGAGCAGTTCTTC. Translated: CATSSPQGGLYNEQFF.

This chain links TRBV6-1 with TRBJ2-6; 10 positions match TRBD1. The CDR3 covers 19 residues. The V segment lost 1 base and the J segment 0 bases; nucleotides outside the gene matches: 6. The V gene's germline CDR1 is MNHNS and CDR2 SASEGT. CDR3 in amino acids: CASSEVGTGEYSGANVLTF. CDR3 sequence (DNA): TGTGCCAGCAGTGAAGTTGGGACAGGGGAATACTCTGGGGCCAACGTCCTGACTTTC.

This clone was seen a few times. The CDR3 protein is CASSPQGGGNTEAFF. The CDR3 DNA reads as TGTGCCAGCTCACCACAGGGTGGAGGGAACACTGAAGCTTTCTTT. This chain joins TRBV18 and TRBJ1-1; D gene unclear. Germline CDR1 and CDR2: KGHSH and LQKENI. Trimming pared 1 base from V and 1 base from J, leaving 10 bases between. The CDR3 runs to 15 residues.

The CDR3 DNA sequence: TGTGCCAGCAGCTTAGCTGGAGGGGTGGTGATCGAGCAGTACTTC. This encodes CASSLAGGVVIEQYF. The chain joins TRBV7-9 to TRBJ2-7; TRBD2 might be the D (6 bases). Looked up from germline, CDR1 is SEHNR and CDR2 is FQNEAQ (reference sequence). The CDR3 contains 15 residues. V dropped 0 bases and J dropped 6 bases, with 15 bases sitting between them.

This sequence joins TRBV3-1 (or the pseudogene TRBV3-2) and TRBJ1-3, with D perhaps TRBD1 (6 bases). Germline lookup yields CDR1 LGHDT and CDR2 YNNKEL (reference sequence). V was trimmed by 5 bases and J by 3 bases, leaving 8 bases between them. This CDR3 has 13 residues. The chain's CDR3 is CASSTRGGNTIYF. Written as DNA, the CDR3 is TGTGCCAGCAGCACCAGGGGTGGAAACACCATATATTTT.

The genes are TRBV19 and TRBJ2-7; D possibly corresponds to TRBD2 (6 bases). The CDR3 contains 15 residues. The V and J ends lost 3 bases and 0 bases respectively, with 12 bases between them. Germline V gives CDR1 LNHDA, CDR2 SQIVND (reference sequence). In DNA form, the CDR3 reads TGTGCCAGTAGTATTACGGGGGATGTCTCCTACGAGCAGTACTTC. Translation: CASSITGDVSYEQYF.

The chain is built from TRBV15 and TRBJ2-7; 9 bases are a match to TRBD2. The V segment lost 5 bases and the J segment 3 bases; nucleotides outside the gene matches: 2. The CDR3 runs to 13 residues. Germline CDR1 and CDR2: LNHNV and YYDKDF (reference sequence). CDR3 DNA sequence: TGTGCCACCAGCCGCGGGAGGGACTACGAGCAGTACTTC. It translates to CATSRGRDYEQYF.

This clone showed up just once. CDR3 amino acids: CASSLEGAGEGYTF. The CDR3 DNA reads TGCGCCAGCAGCTTGGAGGGGGCAGGTGAAGGCTACACCTTC. The genes are TRBV5-1 and TRBJ1-2; 7 bases match TRBD1. The length of the CDR3 is 14 residues. V gave up 0 bases and J gave up 8 bases; unmatched junction bases: 7. Germline V gene data show CDR1 as SGHRS and CDR2 as YFSETQ.

The V call is TRBV9, the J call TRBJ2-5; 12 bases map to TRBD1. Trimming at V came to 4 bases and at J to 5 bases, leaving 6 bases not matched to a gene. Germline CDR1 reads SGDLS; CDR2 reads YYNGEE. The CDR3 contains 15 residues. The CDR3 DNA reads as TGTGCCAGCAGCAAGGGACAGGGGGCGCGTGAGACCCAGTACTTC. This codes for CASSKGQGARETQYF.